These 9 T cell receptor beta chains originate from one sample sequenced in a study of cytomegalovirus exposure and HLA in healthy donors (dated by TCRdb to about 2017). The method was the immunoSEQ multiplex PCR assay. The multiplex PCR relied on a mix of 60 forward primers for TCR Vbeta segments and 13 reverse primers for TCR Jbeta segments. TCRdb carries this immuneACCESS record with in-frame sequences only. Its versions omit some clonotypes, under half of them owing to an unresolved V gene in the studies checked, with the rest unexplained. The sample table lists 85,000 to 130,000 clones, 76% of them with a count of one. Of the sample, over 3.5% is held by the ten largest clones. The sequencing input was PBMCs. These receptors were obtained from a woman in her 50s in good health and CMV-seropositive.

This clone came up a few times. One end of the junction is discordant with germline, which a read error may explain. This rearrangement joins TRBV7-3 to TRBJ2-7, with 7 bases lining up with TRBD1. The germline V gene has CDR1 SGHTA and CDR2 FQGTGA. This CDR3 region has 15 residues. CDR3 residues: CASSPSNEGAYVQYF. As DNA, the CDR3 is TGTGCCAGCAGCCCCTCGAACGAGGGGGCCTACGTGCAGTACTTC.

The V and J genes are TRBV27 and TRBJ1-6; 7 nucleotides align to TRBD1. The CDR3 is 14 amino acids. CDR1 is MNHEY and CDR2 is SMNVEV in the germline V gene (reference sequence). V shed 6 bases, J shed 7 bases, and the junction held 6 bases outside the gene matches. CDR3 protein: CASRPGQENSPLHF. The CDR3, as DNA: TGTGCCAGCAGACCAGGACAGGAGAATTCACCCCTCCACTTT.

The table lists this clone with a count of one. The chain combines TRBV25-1 with TRBJ2-1; the match to TRBD1 covers 8 bases. The V and J ends lost 5 bases and 8 bases, in that order; junction bases with no gene match: 11. This CDR3 has 15 residues. Germline-derived CDR1 and CDR2 are MGHDK and SYGVNS. CDR3 DNA: TGTGCCAGCAGTCCGGGACAGGCCGCCGTCGATGAGCAGTTCTTC. It specifies CASSPGQAAVDEQFF. Supplemented by reference TRBV25-1 and TRBJ2-1, the full variable domain reads EADIYQTPRYLVIGTGKKITLECSQTMGHDKMYWYQQDPGMELHLIHYSYGVNSTEKGDLSSESTVSRIRTEHFPLTLESARPSHTSQYLCASSPGQAAVDEQFFGPGTRLTVL.

The V call is TRBV7-8, the J call TRBJ2-7, with D perhaps matching TRBD2 (6 bases). CDR1 and CDR2 (germline): SGHVS, FQNEAQ. V was shortened by 0 bases and J by 6 bases, with 18 bases between the two germline ends. The length of the CDR3 is 16 residues. In nucleotides, the CDR3 is TGTGCCAGCAGCTTAGCGGGACTCTCAAGTTCTATCGAGCAGTACTTC. Protein: CASSLAGLSSSIEQYF.

The chain employs TRBV5-1 and TRBJ2-1, with 10 positions matching TRBD2. Per the germline V gene, CDR1 is SGHRS and CDR2 is YFSETQ. The CDR3 totals 13 residues. After removal of 4 bases from V and 10 bases from J, the junction contained 5 bases not matched to a gene. CDR3 residues: CASSLAGEREQFF. The CDR3 nucleotides are TGCGCCAGCAGCCTAGCGGGAGAGAGGGAGCAGTTCTTC.

The chain couples TRBV28 to TRBJ1-1, with D hard to call. The CDR3 covers 14 residues. Germline V gene lookup returns CDR1 MDHEN and CDR2 SYDVKM. Trimming removed 5 bases at V and 4 bases at J, with 14 bases between. CDR3 nucleotide sequence: TGTGCCAGCAGTGTGGGGAGGAGGAGCACTGAAGCTTTCTTT. Translated: CASSVGRRSTEAFF.

The chain links TRBV5-8 to TRBJ1-2; D possibly corresponds to TRBD1 (5 bases). Trimming stripped 2 bases from V and 0 bases from J, with 11 bases between. This CDR3 region has 15 residues. The germline CDR1 and CDR2 sequences are SGHTS and YDEGEE. CDR3 nucleotides: TGTGCCAGCAGCTTAAGGGACTACTCTAACTATGGCTACACCTTC. Protein product: CASSLRDYSNYGYTF.

This clone occurred a few times. V gene TRBV18 combines with J gene TRBJ1-1; no reliable D call. From germline, CDR1 is KGHSH and CDR2 LQKENI. This CDR3 is built from 15 residues. V dropped 1 base and J dropped 0 bases, with 9 bases sitting between them. The CDR3 region is CASSPRWEMNTEAFF. The CDR3 bases are TGTGCCAGCTCACCACGATGGGAGATGAACACTGAAGCTTTCTTT.

The rearrangement uses TRBV27 and TRBJ2-1; no clear D. The CDR3 is 12 amino acids. Germline lookup yields CDR1 MNHEY and CDR2 SMNVEV (reference sequence). Trimming removed 4 bases at V and 5 bases at J, with 6 bases between. This chain's CDR3 is CASSYSHNEQFF. The CDR3 DNA sequence: TGTGCCAGCAGTTACTCACACAATGAGCAGTTCTTC.